This T cell receptor (beta chain) was captured in a study of T cell clones after liver transplantation. Clones were read by immunoSEQ multiplex PCR, and TCRdb kept only the in-frame ones, dropping some. The data contain approximately 65,000 clones, nearly 95% of them singletons. J gave up 4 bases and V 1 base, and 7 bases lay outside the gene matches. The CDR3 runs 15 residues. Per the germline V gene, CDR1 is MGHRA and CDR2 is YSYEKL. The gene calls are TRBV4-1 and TRBJ2-7; 7 nucleotides agree with TRBD1. This clonotype originated in a human patient who received a liver transplant. The graft donor may be the source of some T cells. The sample in question was CD4+ T cells from blood, obtained about 26 months after liver transplant. Here the CDR3 DNA reads TGCGCCAGCAGCCAAGGACAGGGCGGCCGGTACGAGCAGTACTTC. It translates to CASSQGQGGRYEQYF.